The 21 T cell receptor beta chains reported below all come from one sample, sequenced in a study of blood T cell repertoires in COVID-19. Data came from immunoSEQ multiplex PCR; TCRdb stores just in-frame clones and leaves some out. The table shows fewer than 200,000 clones, with about nine tenths occurring only once. The specimen was peripheral blood. Receptors were obtained from a woman aged 45-60 years with acute or convalescent COVID-19.

The chain employs TRBV7-2 and TRBJ2-7, with TRBD2 as a possible D gene (6 bases). Germline V gene sequence: CDR1 SGHTA, CDR2 FQGNSA. The CDR3 covers 15 residues. V lost 1 base, J lost 5 bases, and 15 bases lay in between. As DNA, the CDR3 is TGTGCCAGCAGCTTAGTGGGTAGCGGTTCCCACGAGCAGTACTTC. Translated, it gives CASSLVGSGSHEQYF.

This chain uses TRBV3-1 (or the pseudogene TRBV3-2) with TRBJ1-3; D not certain. Per the germline V gene, CDR1 is LGHDT and CDR2 is YNNKEL (reference sequence). Trimming removed 1 base at V and 2 bases at J, with 6 bases between. The CDR3 sequence is 14 residues long. CDR3 nucleotide sequence: TGTGCCAGCAGCCAAGCCGGGGCTGGAAACACCATATATTTT. Translated, it gives CASSQAGAGNTIYF.

This clone was recorded only once. This chain uses TRBV10-1 with TRBJ2-2, with TRBD1 matching over 9 bases. The CDR3 runs to 15 residues. J gave up 2 bases and V 4 bases, and 2 bases lay outside the gene matches. Germline V gene lookup returns CDR1 WNHNN and CDR2 SYGVQD (reference sequence). The CDR3 region is CASSGGQGNTGELFF. Written as DNA, the CDR3 is TGCGCCAGCAGTGGGGGACAGGGCAACACCGGGGAGCTGTTTTTT.

This chain joins TRBV18 and TRBJ1-2, with TRBD1 identical over 8 bases. CDR3 length equals 15 residues. Germline V gives CDR1 KGHSH, CDR2 LQKENI. Losses at the gene ends were 3 bases for V and 4 bases for J; bases not matched to a gene: 7. The CDR3 spells CASSPGTGRAYGYTF. CDR3 nucleotides: TGTGCCAGCTCACCCGGGACAGGCCGGGCCTATGGCTACACCTTC. Full variable domain (rest looked up from reference TRBV18 and TRBJ1-2): NAGVMQNPRHLVRRRGQEARLRCSPMKGHSHVYWYRQLPEEGLKFMVYLQKENIIDESGMPKERFSAEFPKEGPSILRIQQVVRGDSAAYFCASSPGTGRAYGYTFGSGTRLTVV.

This clone was picked up many times. The rearrangement uses TRBV25-1 and TRBJ1-6; D call uncertain. V lost 6 bases and J 6 bases, leaving 6 bases between the germline ends. The CDR3 covers 12 residues. Germline loops: CDR1 MGHDK, CDR2 SYGVNS. CDR3 bases: TGTGCCAGCAGACACCTTAATTCACCCCTCCACTTT. Translated: CASRHLNSPLHF.

J is TRBJ2-1 and V is TRBV4-1, with D possibly being TRBD2 (6 bases). V was pared by 0 bases and J by 5 bases, with 17 bases between. The CDR3 covers 17 residues. Per the germline V gene, CDR1 is MGHRA and CDR2 is YSYEKL. The CDR3 loop is CASSQDLGGPSNNEQFF. CDR3 nucleotides: TGCGCCAGCAGCCAAGATCTCGGAGGGCCCAGTAACAATGAGCAGTTCTTC.

The J gene is TRBJ1-2, the V gene TRBV30; D ambiguous. With 5 bases removed from V and 3 bases from J, the gap between germline ends came to 10 bases. This CDR3 has 12 residues. Germline loops: CDR1 GTSNPN, CDR2 SVGIG (reference sequence). The CDR3 loop reads CAWSGGYYGYTF. CDR3 sequence (DNA): TGTGCCTGGTCGGGAGGGTACTATGGCTACACCTTC.

The rearrangement links TRBV7-2 to TRBJ1-2, with D hard to call. CDR3 length: 14 residues. Germline CDR1 SGHTA, CDR2 FQGNSA. Trimming pared 5 bases from V and 6 bases from J, leaving 16 bases between. CDR3 protein: CASSITGLGHGYTF. As DNA, the CDR3 is TGTGCCAGCAGCATAACCGGGTTAGGCCATGGCTACACCTTC.

V and J are TRBV7-2 and TRBJ2-5; possibly TRBD1 for D (7 bases). The germline V gene has CDR1 SGHTA and CDR2 FQGNSA. V was cut by 1 base and J by 2 bases, with 14 bases left in between. This CDR3 has 16 residues. The CDR3 DNA follows: TGTGCCAGCAGCTTAGTGTCAGGGGGGAGACAAGAGACCCAGTACTTC. This sequence encodes CASSLVSGGRQETQYF.

The chain couples TRBV2 to TRBJ2-5, with D perhaps matching TRBD2 (5 bases). This CDR3 contains 11 residues. Germline V gene data show CDR1 as SNHLY and CDR2 as FYNNEI. The ends were cut back, 7 bases at V and 4 bases at J, with 7 bases in the middle. Here the CDR3 reads CASMGRETQYF. The CDR3 DNA reads as TGTGCCAGCATGGGGAGAGAGACCCAGTACTTC.

CDR3 DNA: TGTGCCAGCAGCCCAGCGGGAGAGCGGAAAGATACGCAGTATTTT. Protein product: CASSPAGERKDTQYF. The chain has TRBV7-2 and TRBJ2-3, with TRBD2 matching over 8 bases. Germline V gene sequence: CDR1 SGHTA, CDR2 FQGNSA. This CDR3 is built from 15 residues. Losses at the gene ends were 5 bases for V and 5 bases for J; bases not matched to a gene: 9. Filled out from reference TRBV7-2 and TRBJ2-3, the complete variable domain reads GAGVSQSPSNKVTEKGKDVELRCDPISGHTALYWYRQSLGQGLEFLIYFQGNSAPDKSGLPSDRFSAERTGGSVSTLTIQRTQQEDSAVYLCASSPAGERKDTQYFGPGTRLTVL.

The chain is built from TRBV6-5 and TRBJ1-1, with 9 bases identical to TRBD1. Per germline, CDR1 MNHEY and CDR2 SVGAGI. Trimming took 5 bases from V and 1 from J; bases not matched to a gene: 2. The CDR3 has 14 residues. The CDR3 region is CASSRGQGNTEAFF. CDR3 sequence (DNA): TGTGCCAGCAGTAGGGGACAGGGGAACACTGAAGCTTTCTTT.

V is TRBV6-5 and J is TRBJ2-6, with D maybe TRBD1 (6 bases). This CDR3 contains 15 residues. Trimming pared 6 bases from V and 0 bases from J, leaving 9 bases between. Germline V gene data show CDR1 as MNHEY and CDR2 as SVGAGI. CDR3 sequence: CASSQQGSGANVLTF. As DNA, the CDR3 is TGTGCCAGCAGCCAACAGGGCTCTGGGGCCAACGTCCTGACTTTC.

The gene calls are TRBV6-5 and TRBJ2-2; maybe TRBD1 (5 bases). Trimming cost V 6 bases and J 3 bases, with 8 bases left between them. Germline values: CDR1 MNHEY, CDR2 SVGAGI. The CDR3 consists of 13 residues. CDR3 DNA sequence: TGTGCCAGCAGGGGGCCCGACACCGGGGAGCTGTTTTTT. It codes for CASRGPDTGELFF.

The chain combines TRBV3-1 (or the pseudogene TRBV3-2) with TRBJ2-3, with 10 bases identical to TRBD2. The germline V gene has CDR1 LGHDT and CDR2 YNNKEL (reference sequence). The V and J ends lost 4 bases and 4 bases, in that order; junction bases with no gene match: 11. This CDR3 contains 17 residues. The DNA of the CDR3 is TGTGCCAGCAGCCCGACCCTAGCGGGAGTGATCGCAGATACGCAGTATTTT. As protein: CASSPTLAGVIADTQYF.

This clone was counted a single time. The genes are TRBV19 and TRBJ1-1; D gene uncertain. Germline V gene data show CDR1 as LNHDA and CDR2 as SQIVND (reference sequence). V dropped 5 bases and J dropped 4 bases, with 14 bases sitting between them. The CDR3 consists of 14 residues. The CDR3 DNA is TGTGCCAGTAGTGAGGAGGGTGTTATCACTGAAGCTTTCTTT. Its protein product is CASSEEGVITEAFF.

The chain links TRBV19 to TRBJ1-5; weak D call: TRBD1 (5 bases). Germline V gene data show CDR1 as LNHDA and CDR2 as SQIVND (reference sequence). Trimming cost V 5 bases and J 1 base, with 18 bases left between them. This CDR3 comprises 17 residues. CDR3 sequence: CASSSKTAYISNQPQHF. DNA for the CDR3: TGTGCCAGTAGTTCCAAGACAGCCTATATAAGCAATCAGCCCCAGCATTTT.

The chain joins TRBV30 to TRBJ2-2; TRBD2 aligns across 9 bases. CDR3 size: 15 residues. The V gene end was trimmed by 0 bases and the J gene end by 4 bases; junction bases not matched to a gene: 3. The germline V gene encodes CDR1 GTSNPN and CDR2 SVGIG (reference sequence). The CDR3 DNA sequence: TGTGCCTGGAGTGTACTAGCGGGTTTCACCGGGGAGCTGTTTTTT. Translation gives CAWSVLAGFTGELFF.

This chain joins TRBV5-1 and TRBJ1-1, with D possibly matching TRBD1 (6 bases). Germline values: CDR1 SGHRS, CDR2 YFSETQ. This CDR3 is 13 amino acids long. Trimming removed 0 bases at V and 10 bases at J, with 13 bases between. CDR3 sequence: CASSLGQGHVAFF. For the CDR3, the DNA is TGCGCCAGCAGCTTGGGGCAGGGACACGTAGCTTTCTTT. Drawing the rest from reference TRBV5-1 and TRBJ1-1, the complete variable domain is KAGVTQTPRYLIKTRGQQVTLSCSPISGHRSVSWYQQTPGQGLQFLFEYFSETQRNKGNFPGRFSGRQFSNSRSEMNVSTLELGDSALYLCASSLGQGHVAFFGQGTRLTVV.

The V gene is TRBV7-2, the J gene TRBJ2-5; 11 bases align to TRBD1. CDR1 and CDR2 from the germline V gene are SGHTA and FQGNSA. V was pared by 5 bases and J by 5 bases, with 4 bases of the junction left unmatched. This CDR3 has 14 residues. The CDR3 spells CASSTGTGGETQYF. Here the CDR3 DNA reads TGTGCCAGCAGCACCGGGACAGGGGGGGAGACCCAGTACTTC.

The chain employs TRBV4-1 and TRBJ2-3, with 9 bases lining up with TRBD2. Germline lookup yields CDR1 MGHRA and CDR2 YSYEKL. The V and J ends lost 2 bases and 3 bases, in that order; junction bases with no gene match: 12. The CDR3 extends over 18 amino acids. Written as DNA, the CDR3 is TGCGCCAGCAGCCAATATCTCCGGAGCGGGAGGTTGACAGATACGCAGTATTTT. It encodes CASSQYLRSGRLTDTQYF.